The rows below give T cell receptor beta chains drawn from one sample of a study of cytomegalovirus exposure and HLA in healthy donors. Measured with immunoSEQ multiplex PCR; TCRdb has only the in-frame clones, and not every one. Counted here are over 100,000 clones, about 95% occurring once; the ten biggest clones make up 0.89%. Specimen: PBMCs. The receptors were sampled from a woman under 30 in good health and CMV-seronegative. CDR3s include the opening cysteine and the closing phenylalanine or tryptophan. D genes are given only for firm matches. Size is omitted from some rows. Given values are once, few, many or a class for expanded clones.

NA,TRBV7-2,TRBD1,TRBJ2-3,CASGQGQSDTQYF,TGTGCCAGTGGACAGGGGCAATCAGATACGCAGTATTTT
NA,TRBV15,TRBD1,TRBJ2-7,CATSRGDRGTYEQYF,TGTGCCACCAGCAGAGGAGACAGGGGGACCTACGAGCAGTACTTC
NA,TRBV14,TRBD2,TRBJ2-1,CASSLYRIPTSGGDNEQFF,TGTGCCAGCAGCCTGTATCGCATCCCCACTAGCGGGGGGGATAATGAGCAGTTCTTC
NA,TRBV7-2,NA,TRBJ1-3,CASSLYWGPGNTIYF,TGTGCCAGCAGCTTATACTGGGGGCCTGGAAACACCATATATTTT
NA,TRBV5-6,TRBD2,TRBJ2-1,CASSSGLDPSYNEQFF,TGTGCCAGCAGCTCCGGACTAGACCCTTCCTACAATGAGCAGTTCTTC
NA,TRBV27,NA,TRBJ2-7,CASSFLDSVYEQYF,TGTGCCAGCAGTTTTTTGGACTCCGTTTACGAGCAGTACTTC
NA,TRBV5-1,NA,TRBJ2-5,CASSPPAGMETQYF,TGCGCCAGCAGCCCCCCCGCGGGGATGGAGACCCAGTACTTC
NA,TRBV6-1,TRBD1,TRBJ1-1,CASSRQGGNTEAFF,TGTGCCAGCAGCAGACAGGGTGGGAACACTGAAGCTTTCTTT
NA,TRBV5-8,TRBD2,TRBJ2-5,CASSQGLAGVRETQYF,TGTGCCAGCAGCCAGGGACTAGCGGGAGTTAGGGAGACCCAGTACTTC
NA,TRBV2,TRBD1,TRBJ1-4,CASRQGTGEKLFF,TGTGCCAGCAGACAGGGGACGGGTGAAAAACTGTTTTTT
NA,TRBV11-3,TRBD1,TRBJ1-1,CASSLGWTGYTEAFF,TGTGCCAGCAGCTTAGGGTGGACAGGATACACTGAAGCTTTCTTT
NA,TRBV29-1,TRBD2,TRBJ2-7,CSVEDDSRASGSRYF,TGCAGCGTTGAAGATGATTCCCGGGCTAGCGGGAGTCGGTACTTC
NA,TRBV2,NA,TRBJ2-3,CASSDIASGGRTDTQYF,TGTGCCAGCAGTGATATTGCCTCAGGGGGGAGAACAGATACGCAGTATTTT
once,TRBV7-8,NA,TRBJ2-2,CASSYPFPELNTGELFF,TGTGCCAGCAGTTATCCATTCCCGGAGCTGAACACCGGGGAGCTGTTTTTT
NA,TRBV5-1,NA,TRBJ2-3,CASSLQLEGSDTQYF,TGCGCCAGCAGCTTGCAACTGGAGGGGTCAGATACGCAGTATTTT
once,TRBV7-8,NA,TRBJ2-3,CASSSPPGTQYF,TGTGCCAGCAGCTCCCCCCCGGGGACGCAGTATTTT
NA,TRBV5-1,NA,TRBJ2-2,CASSLRVPNTGELFF,TGCGCCAGCAGCCTCAGGGTCCCGAACACCGGGGAGCTGTTTTTT
NA,TRBV6-1,NA,TRBJ1-5,CASSEETAGGGPQHF,TGTGCCAGCAGTGAAGAGACAGCCGGCGGGGGGCCCCAGCATTTT
NA,TRBV5-4,NA,TRBJ1-5,CASSFLRQPQHF,TGTGCCAGCAGCTTCCTTCGTCAGCCCCAGCATTTT
NA,TRBV7-9,NA,TRBJ1-2,CASSLRGTEANYGYTF,TGTGCCAGCAGCTTAAGGGGTACGGAAGCTAACTATGGCTACACCTTC
NA,TRBV29-1,NA,TRBJ1-4,CSVLERHGLFF,TGCAGCGTTCTTGAGCGCCATGGGCTGTTTTTT
NA,TRBV30,TRBD2,TRBJ2-1,CAWTGLAGGNEQFF,TGTGCCTGGACTGGACTAGCGGGAGGCAATGAGCAGTTCTTC
NA,TRBV19,TRBD2,TRBJ2-1,CASSRGLAGGPDEQFF,TGTGCCAGTAGTAGGGGACTAGCGGGGGGGCCGGATGAGCAGTTCTTC
NA,TRBV5-1,TRBD1,TRBJ1-2,CASSSSQGAGANYGYTF,TGCGCCAGCAGCTCCTCACAGGGGGCTGGAGCTAACTATGGCTACACCTTC